Shown below are 19 T cell receptor beta chains from a single sample sequenced in a study of glioma-infiltrating T cells. TCR alpha and beta CDR3 regions were amplified from RNA using iRepertoire nested multiplex PCR. TCRdb reprocessed the multiplex PCR reads via MiXCR and lists one record per CDR3 protein. This sample has fewer than 500,000 distinct CDR3 sequences, with 41% found just once. Sequencing used glioma tissue, nonneoplastic brain tissue, or PBMCs (not recorded which). These receptors were obtained from a human donor with low-grade glioma or glioblastoma, undergoing nonglioma brain surgery, or in good health (not recorded which).

CDR3 loop: CAISEPGLAGYNEQFF. Written as DNA, the CDR3 is TGTGCCATCAGTGAGCCCGGACTAGCGGGGTACAATGAGCAGTTCTTC. The chain is built from TRBV10-3 and TRBJ2-1; 12 bases are a match to TRBD2. Germline V gives CDR1 ENHRY, CDR2 SYGVKD. J was trimmed by 4 bases and V by 2 bases; bases with no gene match: 3. The CDR3 is 16 residues long.

This clonotype has only a few counts. The rearrangement joins TRBV5-4 to TRBJ2-3; TRBD2 agrees at 7 bases. Germline loops: CDR1 SGHNT, CDR2 YYREEE (reference sequence). V shed 1 base, J shed 5 bases, and the junction held 7 bases outside the gene matches. The CDR3 length is 15 residues. The CDR3 nucleotides are TGTGCCAGCAGCTTGATGGCGGGAGTCAGAGATACGCAGTATTTT. Encoded protein: CASSLMAGVRDTQYF.

The chain recombines TRBV18 with TRBJ2-5, with 10 bases lining up with TRBD2. Unmatched junction bases numbered 11, after V lost 6 bases and J lost 4 bases. The CDR3 spans 16 residues. Germline V CDR1 and CDR2: KGHSH, LQKENI. The CDR3 coding sequence is TGTGCCAGCTCCCTCCCCCGAACTAGCGGGACAGAGACCCAGTACTTC. This sequence encodes CASSLPRTSGTETQYF.

The chain carries TRBV5-1 and TRBJ1-2; no reliable D call. The V end lost 6 bases, the J end lost 3 bases, and 18 bases lay between the germline ends. Germline CDR1 reads SGHRS; CDR2 reads YFSETQ. There are 15 residues in the CDR3. CDR3 loop: CASNPQSGSDYGYTF. The DNA of the CDR3 is TGCGCCAGCAACCCCCAATCGGGGTCGGACTATGGCTACACCTTC.

This clonotype was detected a few times. The chain employs TRBV28 and TRBJ2-5, with D perhaps matching TRBD1 or TRBD2 (5 bases each). Germline V lookup: CDR1 MDHEN, CDR2 SYDVKM. The CDR3 contains 14 residues. V lost 7 bases and J lost 4, with 16 bases in between. The CDR3 nucleotides read TGTGCCAGCACCCCGGGGCCCCGGGGAGAGACCCAGTACTTC. Its translation: CASTPGPRGETQYF.

This clonotype occurred many times. The genes are TRBV6-2 or TRBV6-3 and TRBJ1-1; D uncertain. V lost 3 bases and J 2 bases, leaving 10 bases between the germline ends. Germline loops: CDR1 MNHEY, CDR2 SVGEGT. The CDR3 loop spans 14 amino acids. The CDR3 region is CASSYKVYNTEAFF. The CDR3 DNA reads TGTGCCAGCAGTTATAAGGTATACAACACTGAAGCTTTCTTT.

V gene TRBV20-1 combines with J gene TRBJ2-1, with 12 bases fitting TRBD2. CDR1 and CDR2 from the germline V gene are DFQATT and SNEGSKA (reference sequence). The V and J ends lost 4 bases and 0 bases, in that order; junction bases with no gene match: 16. This CDR3 is built from 20 residues. The CDR3 here is CSATHSTSGGRHSSYNEQFF. The CDR3, as DNA: TGCAGTGCTACCCATAGCACTAGCGGGGGGAGACATAGCTCCTACAATGAGCAGTTCTTC.

The rearrangement links TRBV20-1 to TRBJ2-1; D gene unclear. This CDR3 contains 13 residues. Per germline, CDR1 DFQATT and CDR2 SNEGSKA (reference sequence). Trimming stripped 3 bases from V and 3 bases from J, with 9 bases between. The CDR3 DNA reads TGCAGTGCTAGCGGGTGCTTCTACAATGAGCAGTTCTTC. This sequence encodes CSASGCFYNEQFF.

The V and J genes are TRBV25-1 and TRBJ2-7; 9 bases line up with TRBD1. With 9 bases clipped from V and 1 base from J, the junction kept 16 bases outside the gene matches. CDR1 is MGHDK, CDR2 SYGVNS, per germline. This CDR3 is built from 17 residues. This chain's CDR3 is CASSKLGLGTGSYEQYF. In nucleotides, the CDR3 is TGTGCCAGTAGTAAGCTGGGCCTTGGGACAGGGTCCTACGAGCAGTACTTC.

The rearrangement uses TRBV7-6 and TRBJ2-1; TRBD2 aligns across 14 bases. The germline V gene encodes CDR1 SGHVS and CDR2 FNYEAQ. The CDR3 consists of 17 residues. Trimming took 5 bases from V and 6 from J; bases not matched to a gene: 9. The CDR3 protein is CASSLGLAGERSNEQFF. The CDR3 DNA follows: TGTGCCAGCAGCCTGGGACTAGCGGGAGAAAGATCCAATGAGCAGTTCTTC.

This clonotype has more than one count but fewer than ten. This chain uses TRBV2 with TRBJ1-1; TRBD1 is a possible D gene (6 bases). Germline V lookup: CDR1 SNHLY, CDR2 FYNNEI. The V end lost 6 bases, the J end lost 0 bases, and 8 bases lay between the germline ends. The CDR3 runs to 13 residues. This CDR3 reads CASSGQMNTEAFF. CDR3 sequence (DNA): TGTGCCAGCAGCGGACAGATGAACACTGAAGCTTTCTTT.

This chain links TRBV20-1 with TRBJ2-5, with 12 bases identical to TRBD2. CDR3 length equals 15 residues. The trim removed 7 bases at V and 7 bases at J, leaving 13 bases unmatched. From germline, CDR1 is DFQATT and CDR2 SNEGSKA (reference sequence). As DNA, the CDR3 is TGCAGTGGGATAAAGACTAGCGGGAGAGGAGGGACCCAGTACTTC. This encodes CSGIKTSGRGGTQYF.

The CDR3 here is CASRKSADSLREQYF. Written as DNA, the CDR3 is TGTGCCAGCAGGAAGTCCGCGGACAGTTTGCGGGAGCAGTACTTC. The chain joins TRBV15 to TRBJ2-7; D possibly corresponds to TRBD1 (6 bases). This CDR3 region has 15 residues. Trimming stripped 10 bases from V and 7 bases from J, with 26 bases between. CDR1 is LNHNV and CDR2 is YYDKDF in the germline V gene (reference sequence).

This clonotype appeared many times. The CDR3 DNA sequence: TGTGCCAGCGTTACCCCGGGACAGGATTCGAGTGGCTACACCTTC. Translating gives CASVTPGQDSSGYTF. V usage is TRBV6-2 or TRBV6-3 and J usage is TRBJ1-2, with 8 nucleotides matching TRBD1. Germline V CDR1 and CDR2: MNHEY, SVGEGT. The ends lost 8 bases at V and 7 bases at J; junction bases unmatched: 15. This CDR3 is 15 amino acids long.

This clonotype was detected ten times or more. This CDR3 is CASSFKVNSPLHF. The CDR3 DNA follows: TGTGCCAGCAGTTTTAAGGTGAATTCACCCCTCCACTTT. The V call is TRBV27, the J call TRBJ1-6; D gene ambiguous. The CDR3 extends over 13 amino acids. Germline CDR1 reads MNHEY; CDR2 reads SMNVEV (reference sequence). V was pared by 3 bases and J by 7 bases, with 7 bases between.

This clonotype was seen more than once but under ten times. The chain employs TRBV4-2 and TRBJ2-7; possible D gene TRBD2, 6 bases. The V end lost 0 bases, the J end lost 0 bases, and 18 bases lay between the germline ends. The CDR3 covers 18 residues. CDR1 LGHNA and CDR2 YNFKEQ come from the germline V gene. Written as DNA, the CDR3 is TGTGCCAGCAGCCAAGACCCTAGCTCGGGGGAGCTCTCCTACGAGCAGTACTTC. Encoded protein: CASSQDPSSGELSYEQYF.

A word on this clonotype: A clone one base away is much larger, so this may be a read error. V is TRBV6-2 or TRBV6-3 and J is TRBJ2-5, with a weak D call TRBD1 (5 bases). This CDR3 comprises 13 residues. The germline CDR1 and CDR2 sequences are MNHEY and SVGEGT. The CDR3 DNA follows: TGTGCCAGCGGTTACAGGCCGGGAGAGACCCAGTACTTC. Residues: CASGYRPGETQYF.

This clonotype was recorded only once. The CDR3, as DNA: TGTGCCAGCAGCCAGGACAGTGGGAACGAGCAGTACTTC. Translated, it gives CASSQDSGNEQYF. V and J are TRBV7-9 and TRBJ2-7; D may be TRBD1 (6 bases). The CDR3 has 13 amino acids. Germline values: CDR1 SEHNR, CDR2 FQNEAQ (reference sequence). Trimming shortened V by 5 bases and J by 5 bases, and 13 bases separated the two germline ends.

The chain combines TRBV6-6 with TRBJ1-4; D is unclear. The CDR3 loop spans 14 amino acids. Trimming removed 0 bases at V and 5 bases at J, with 7 bases between. Germline V CDR1 and CDR2: MNHNY, SVGAGI (reference sequence). CDR3 nucleotide sequence: TGTGCCAGCAGTTACTCGTCCTCCAATGAAAAACTGTTTTTT. Translating gives CASSYSSSNEKLFF.